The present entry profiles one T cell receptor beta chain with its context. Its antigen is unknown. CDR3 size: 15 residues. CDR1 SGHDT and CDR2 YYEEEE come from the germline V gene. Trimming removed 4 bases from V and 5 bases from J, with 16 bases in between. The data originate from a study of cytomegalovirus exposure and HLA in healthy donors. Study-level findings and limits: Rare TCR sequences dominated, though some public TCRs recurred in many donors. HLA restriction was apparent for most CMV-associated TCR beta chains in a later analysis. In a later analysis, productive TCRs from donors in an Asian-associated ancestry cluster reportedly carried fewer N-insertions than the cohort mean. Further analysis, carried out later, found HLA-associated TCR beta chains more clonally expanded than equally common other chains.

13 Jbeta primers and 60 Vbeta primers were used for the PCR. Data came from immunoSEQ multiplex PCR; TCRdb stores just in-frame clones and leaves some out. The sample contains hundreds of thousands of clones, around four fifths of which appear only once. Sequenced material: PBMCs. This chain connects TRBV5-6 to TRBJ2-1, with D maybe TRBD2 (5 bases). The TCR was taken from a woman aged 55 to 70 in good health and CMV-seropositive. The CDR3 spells CASSLRPPRDNEQFF. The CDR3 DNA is TGTGCCAGCAGCCTGCGACCACCGAGGGACAATGAGCAGTTCTTC.